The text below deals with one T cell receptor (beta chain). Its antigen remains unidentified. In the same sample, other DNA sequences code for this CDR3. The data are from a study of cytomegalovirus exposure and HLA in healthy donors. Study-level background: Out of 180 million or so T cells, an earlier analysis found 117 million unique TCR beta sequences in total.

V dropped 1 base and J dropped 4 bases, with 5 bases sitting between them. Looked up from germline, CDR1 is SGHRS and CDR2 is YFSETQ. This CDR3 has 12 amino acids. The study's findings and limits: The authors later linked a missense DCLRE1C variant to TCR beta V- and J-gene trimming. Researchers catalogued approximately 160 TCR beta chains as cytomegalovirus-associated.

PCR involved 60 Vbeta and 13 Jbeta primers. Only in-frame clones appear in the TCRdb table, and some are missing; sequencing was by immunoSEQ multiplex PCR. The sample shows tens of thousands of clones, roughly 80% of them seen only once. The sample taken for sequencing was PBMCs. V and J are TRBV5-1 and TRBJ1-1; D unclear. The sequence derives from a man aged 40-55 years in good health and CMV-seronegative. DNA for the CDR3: TGCGCCAGCAGCTTGCGGGGCACTGAAGCTTTCTTT. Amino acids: CASSLRGTEAFF.